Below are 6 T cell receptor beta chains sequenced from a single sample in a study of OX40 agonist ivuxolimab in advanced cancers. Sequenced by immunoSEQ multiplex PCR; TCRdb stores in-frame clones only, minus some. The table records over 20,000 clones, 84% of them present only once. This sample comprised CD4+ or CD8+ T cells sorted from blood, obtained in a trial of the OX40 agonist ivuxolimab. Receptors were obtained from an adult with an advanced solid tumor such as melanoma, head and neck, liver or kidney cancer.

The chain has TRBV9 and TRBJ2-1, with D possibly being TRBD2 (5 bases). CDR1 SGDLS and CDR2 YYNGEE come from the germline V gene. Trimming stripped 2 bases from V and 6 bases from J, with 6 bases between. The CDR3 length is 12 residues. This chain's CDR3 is CASSVGVNEQFF. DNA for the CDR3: TGTGCCAGCAGCGTCGGGGTCAATGAGCAGTTCTTC.

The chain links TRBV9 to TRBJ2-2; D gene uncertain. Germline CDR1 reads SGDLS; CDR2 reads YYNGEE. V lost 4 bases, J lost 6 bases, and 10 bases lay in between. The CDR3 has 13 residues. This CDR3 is CASSPANPGELFF. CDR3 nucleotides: TGTGCCAGCAGCCCGGCAAATCCCGGGGAGCTGTTTTTT. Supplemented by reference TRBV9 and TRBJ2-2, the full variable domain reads DSGVTQTPKHLITATGQRVTLRCSPRSGDLSVYWYQQSLDQGLQFLIQYYNGEERAKGNILERFSAQQFPDLHSELNLSSLELGDSALYFCASSPANPGELFFGEGSRLTVL.

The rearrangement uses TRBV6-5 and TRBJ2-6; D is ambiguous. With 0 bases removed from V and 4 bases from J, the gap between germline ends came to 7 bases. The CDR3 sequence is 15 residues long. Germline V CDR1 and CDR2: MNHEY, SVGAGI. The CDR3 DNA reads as TGTGCCAGCAGTTACTCCACTTCCGGGGCCAACGTCCTGACTTTC. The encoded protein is CASSYSTSGANVLTF.

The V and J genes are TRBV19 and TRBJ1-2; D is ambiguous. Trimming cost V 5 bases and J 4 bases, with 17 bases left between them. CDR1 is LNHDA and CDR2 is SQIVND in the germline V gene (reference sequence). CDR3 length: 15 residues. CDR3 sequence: CASSPSLGNTYGYTF. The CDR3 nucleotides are TGTGCCAGTAGTCCATCTTTAGGGAATACCTATGGCTACACCTTC.

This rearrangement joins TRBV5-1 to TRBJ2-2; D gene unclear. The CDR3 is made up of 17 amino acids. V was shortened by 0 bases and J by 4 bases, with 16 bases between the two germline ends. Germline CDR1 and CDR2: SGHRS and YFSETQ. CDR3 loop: CASSLVPNRPVTGELFF. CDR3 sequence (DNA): TGCGCCAGCAGCTTGGTGCCCAACCGACCAGTCACCGGGGAGCTGTTTTTT. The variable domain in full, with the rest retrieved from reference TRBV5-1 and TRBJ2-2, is KAGVTQTPRYLIKTRGQQVTLSCSPISGHRSVSWYQQTPGQGLQFLFEYFSETQRNKGNFPGRFSGRQFSNSRSEMNVSTLELGDSALYLCASSLVPNRPVTGELFFGEGSRLTVL.

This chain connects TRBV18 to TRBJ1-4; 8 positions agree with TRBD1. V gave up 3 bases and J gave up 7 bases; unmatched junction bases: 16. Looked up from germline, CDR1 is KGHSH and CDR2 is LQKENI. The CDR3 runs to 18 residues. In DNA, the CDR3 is TGTGCCAGCTCACCCAGGGGGCTCGGAGAACGTTTTTTTGAAAAACTGTTTTTT. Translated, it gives CASSPRGLGERFFEKLFF.